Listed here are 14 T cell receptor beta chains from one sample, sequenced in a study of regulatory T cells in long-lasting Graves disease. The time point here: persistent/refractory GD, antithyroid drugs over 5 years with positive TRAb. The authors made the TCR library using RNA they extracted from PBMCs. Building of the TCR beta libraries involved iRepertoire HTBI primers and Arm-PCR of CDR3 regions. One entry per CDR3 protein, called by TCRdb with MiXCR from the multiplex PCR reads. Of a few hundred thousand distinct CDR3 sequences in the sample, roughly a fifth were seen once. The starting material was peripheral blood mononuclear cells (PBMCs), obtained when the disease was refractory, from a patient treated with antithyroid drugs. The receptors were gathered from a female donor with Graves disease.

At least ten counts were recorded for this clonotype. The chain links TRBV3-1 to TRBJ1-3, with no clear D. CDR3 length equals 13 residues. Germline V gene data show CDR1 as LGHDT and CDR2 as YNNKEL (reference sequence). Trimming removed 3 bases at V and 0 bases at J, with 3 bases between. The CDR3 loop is CASSHDSGNTIYF. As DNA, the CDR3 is TGTGCCAGCAGCCACGACTCTGGAAACACCATATATTTT.

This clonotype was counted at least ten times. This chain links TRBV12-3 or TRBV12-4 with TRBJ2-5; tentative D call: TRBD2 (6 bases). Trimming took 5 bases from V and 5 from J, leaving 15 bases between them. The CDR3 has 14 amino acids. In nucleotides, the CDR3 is TGTGCCAGCAGTCCCACAGCAGGGAGGGAGACCCAGTACTTC. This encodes CASSPTAGRETQYF.

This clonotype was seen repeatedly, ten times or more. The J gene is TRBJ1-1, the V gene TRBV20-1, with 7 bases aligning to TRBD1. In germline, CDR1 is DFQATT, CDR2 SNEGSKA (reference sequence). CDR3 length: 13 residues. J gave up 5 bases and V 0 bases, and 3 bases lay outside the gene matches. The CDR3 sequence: CSARDDRETEAFF. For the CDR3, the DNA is TGCAGTGCTAGAGACGACAGGGAAACTGAAGCTTTCTTT.

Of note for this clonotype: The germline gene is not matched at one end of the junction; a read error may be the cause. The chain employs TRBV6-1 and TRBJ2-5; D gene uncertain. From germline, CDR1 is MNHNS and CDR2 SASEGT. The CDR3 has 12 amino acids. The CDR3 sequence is CASSEAVGTQYF. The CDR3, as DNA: TGTGCCAGCAGCGAAGCCGTGGGGACCCAGTACTTC.

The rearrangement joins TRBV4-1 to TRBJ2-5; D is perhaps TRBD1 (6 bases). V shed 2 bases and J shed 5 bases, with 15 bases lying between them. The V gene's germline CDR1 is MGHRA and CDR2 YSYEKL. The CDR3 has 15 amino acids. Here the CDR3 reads CASSQPRGGGETQYF. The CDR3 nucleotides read TGCGCCAGCAGCCAACCTCGTGGGGGCGGGGAGACCCAGTACTTC.

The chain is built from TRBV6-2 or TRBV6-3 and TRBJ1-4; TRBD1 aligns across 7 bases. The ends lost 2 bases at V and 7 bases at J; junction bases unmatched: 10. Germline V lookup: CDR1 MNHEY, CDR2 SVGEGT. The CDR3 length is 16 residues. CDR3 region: CASSYQGEGEREKLFF. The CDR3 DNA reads TGTGCCAGCAGTTACCAGGGGGAGGGAGAGCGTGAAAAACTGTTTTTT.

The CDR3 spells CASSVGQGSEAFF. In DNA form, the CDR3 reads TGTGCCAGCAGCGTCGGACAGGGCTCTGAAGCTTTCTTT. The chain couples TRBV7-3 to TRBJ1-1; 8 bases align to TRBD1. Germline-derived CDR1 and CDR2 are SGHTA and FQGTGA. Unmatched junction bases numbered 5, after V lost 5 bases and J lost 6 bases. This CDR3 has 13 residues.

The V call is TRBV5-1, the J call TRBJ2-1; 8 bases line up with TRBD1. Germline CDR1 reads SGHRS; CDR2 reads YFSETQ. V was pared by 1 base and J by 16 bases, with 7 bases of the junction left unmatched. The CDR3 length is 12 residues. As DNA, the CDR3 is TGCGCCAGCAGCTTGTCGCTGGACAGGGTTTTCTTC. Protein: CASSLSLDRVFF. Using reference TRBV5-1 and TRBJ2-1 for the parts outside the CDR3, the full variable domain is KAGVTQTPRYLIKTRGQQVTLSCSPISGHRSVSWYQQTPGQGLQFLFEYFSETQRNKGNFPGRFSGRQFSNSRSEMNVSTLELGDSALYLCASSLSLDRVFFGPGTRLTVL.

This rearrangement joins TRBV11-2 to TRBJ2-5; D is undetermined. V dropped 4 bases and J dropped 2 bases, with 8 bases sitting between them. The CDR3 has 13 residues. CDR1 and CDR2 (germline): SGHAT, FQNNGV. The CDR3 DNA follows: TGTGCCAGCAGCTCCAACTTACAAGAGACCCAGTACTTC. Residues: CASSSNLQETQYF.

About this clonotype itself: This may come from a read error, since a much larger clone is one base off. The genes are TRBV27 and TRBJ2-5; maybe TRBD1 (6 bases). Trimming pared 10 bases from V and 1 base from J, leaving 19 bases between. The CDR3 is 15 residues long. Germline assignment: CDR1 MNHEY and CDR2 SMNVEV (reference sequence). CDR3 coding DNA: TGTGCCAACAGCAGGGGATCCCCTGTCCAAGAGACCCAGTACTTC. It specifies CANSRGSPVQETQYF.

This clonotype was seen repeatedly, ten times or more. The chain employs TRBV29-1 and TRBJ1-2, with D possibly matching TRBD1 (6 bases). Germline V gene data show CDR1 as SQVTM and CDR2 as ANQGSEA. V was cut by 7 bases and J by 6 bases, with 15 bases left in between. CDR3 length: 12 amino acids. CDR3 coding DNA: TGCAGCGGGGGCTCAGGGGATAATGGCTACACCTTC. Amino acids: CSGGSGDNGYTF.

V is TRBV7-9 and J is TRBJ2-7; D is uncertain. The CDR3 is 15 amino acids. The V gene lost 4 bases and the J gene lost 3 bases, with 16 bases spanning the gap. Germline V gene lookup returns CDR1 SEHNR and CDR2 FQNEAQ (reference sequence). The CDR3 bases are TGTGCCAGCAGCTCCCAGGAGAGGAGTGGCTACGAGCAGTACTTC. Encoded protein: CASSSQERSGYEQYF.

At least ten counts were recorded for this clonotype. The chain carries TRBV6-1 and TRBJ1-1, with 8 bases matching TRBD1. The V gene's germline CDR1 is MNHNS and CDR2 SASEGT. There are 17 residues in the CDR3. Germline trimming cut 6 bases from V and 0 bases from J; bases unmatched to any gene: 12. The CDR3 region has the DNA TGTGCCAGCAGAAGACAGGGGAGATTATTTCTGAACACTGAAGCTTTCTTT. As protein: CASRRQGRLFLNTEAFF.

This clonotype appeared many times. This CDR3 reads CASSVGQGNSPLHF. The CDR3 coding sequence is TGTGCCAGCAGCGTCGGACAGGGAAATTCACCCCTCCACTTT. The rearrangement uses TRBV11-1 and TRBJ1-6; 8 nucleotides match TRBD1. CDR3 size: 14 residues. With V trimmed by 5 bases and J by 7 bases, 4 bases remained unmatched. Germline V gene lookup returns CDR1 SGHAT and CDR2 FQDESV (reference sequence).